Below, one TCR beta chain is given with its context. Its antigen specificity is not known. Base qualities were left out, and no much larger clone turns up one base away. The CDR3 goes from the cysteine to the phenylalanine over 14 residues. This entry keeps only the CDR3 DNA: 42 bases, framed from base 1. From a lookup of the germline V gene, CDR1 and CDR2 are MDHEN and SYDVKM. The germline ends are 10 bases apart after V is trimmed by 6 bases and J by 1 base. TCRbeta CDR3 regions were amplified from genomic DNA using the immunoSEQ Assay, a bias-controlled multiplex PCR. The study's processing was this. Within the assay, amplification of reference gene primers was used to estimate how many nucleated cells each sample contained. Sequence reads were collapsed and filtered to measure the absolute abundance of every unique TCRbeta CDR3 rearrangement. For each sample, productive Simpson clonality was calculated as the square root of Simpson's diversity index across productive rearrangements. The immuneACCESS repertoire file appears here via TCRdb, limited to in-frame rearrangements. These files lack a portion of the clones; in checked studies, under half of the deficit traces to unresolved V genes, and the cause of the others is not known. Clone size and V and J calls were adopted from that table, with D and trimming inferred from the DNA. This sample is represented by 200,000 to 250,000 clones; 75% to 85% of them were singletons. Around a tenth of the sample comes from the top ten.

Enrolling through a virtual design, the prospective study's participants ranged in age from roughly 18 to 90 years and lived across roughly 23 United States geographic areas. Cohort assignment in the prospective study relied on participant-reported clinical history from a screening survey and a study questionnaire. For ImmuneRACE Cohort 3, a participant was defined as recovered based on two consecutive negative NP/OP PCR tests, clearance by a healthcare professional, or resolution of symptoms. Mobile phlebotomists in the prospective study collected whole blood, serum and a nasopharyngeal or oropharyngeal swab from every participant. Additional blood draws and questionnaires over a 2-month period could optionally be provided by prospective study participants. Before DNA extraction, prospective study blood samples were shipped either frozen or at room temperature. The data stem from a study of blood T cell repertoires in COVID-19 (dated by TCRdb to the early 2020s). The study in broad terms: Collaborator samples came from the United States, Italy and Spain and covered acute and convalescent phases of COVID-19. The prospective study material was composed of cDNA or gDNA derived from T cells, B-cell-depleted T cells, or PBMCs. Subjects who had been exposed to COVID-19, were actively infected with it, or had recovered from it provided the deeply sampled blood TCRbeta repertoires that made up the dataset. A freely available public database, intended as a resource for researchers studying the immune response to SARS-CoV-2, is where the repertoires were released. The samples were drawn from two sources: the first 160 participants of the ongoing ImmuneRACE study, and 950 to 1,500 subjects contributed by 6 global collaborators. Nearly every sample came with metadata listing a de-identified subject ID, COVID-19 status, age in years and sex. Where available, HLA class I and class II types were obtained from metadata supplied by the sample provider rather than from assay-based typing. Overall study outcomes, separate from this receptor: The quantity of clinical and demographic metadata differed by source and by participant and was supplied without curation.

This clonotype originated in a man aged 40-55 years who had recovered from COVID-19. The sequencing input was PBMCs or T cells enriched from blood (not recorded which). The sequence joins TRBV28 to TRBJ1-3; the D gene cannot be named for sure. The nucleotides are TGTGCCAGCAGGCTCACGGGTTCTGGAAACACCATATATTTT. This translates into CASRLTGSGNTIYF.